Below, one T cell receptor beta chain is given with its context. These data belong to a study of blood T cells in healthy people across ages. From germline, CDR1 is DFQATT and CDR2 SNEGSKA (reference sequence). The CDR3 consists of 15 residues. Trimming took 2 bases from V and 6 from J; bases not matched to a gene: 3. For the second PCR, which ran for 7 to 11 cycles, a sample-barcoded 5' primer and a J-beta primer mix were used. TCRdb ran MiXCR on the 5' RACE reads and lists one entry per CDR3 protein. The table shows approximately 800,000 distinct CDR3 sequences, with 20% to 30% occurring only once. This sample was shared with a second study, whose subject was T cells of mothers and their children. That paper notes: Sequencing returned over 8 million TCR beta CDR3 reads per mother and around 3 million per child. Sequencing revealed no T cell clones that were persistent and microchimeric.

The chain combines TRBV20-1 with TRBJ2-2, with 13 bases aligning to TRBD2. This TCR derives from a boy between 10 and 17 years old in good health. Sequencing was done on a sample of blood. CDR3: CSARQGLAGAGELFF. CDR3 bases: TGCAGTGCTAGACAAGGACTAGCGGGAGCCGGGGAGCTGTTTTTT.